One sample yielded the 2 T cell receptor beta chains listed below, sequenced in a study of T cells after yellow fever vaccination. Each CDR3 protein is one row after TCRdb ran MiXCR on the 5' RACE reads. Counted here are about 330,000 distinct CDR3 sequences, 7% to 10% occurring once; the ten biggest clones make up roughly a sixth. The material was PBMCs, obtained more than 40 days after the first yellow fever vaccination. Every receptor here comes from a man aged 18-30 years who received the YFV17D yellow fever vaccine.

This clonotype was seen a few times. The gene calls are TRBV27 and TRBJ1-5; TRBD1 is a possible D gene (6 bases). The CDR3 has 14 residues. Germline V gene data show CDR1 as MNHEY and CDR2 as SMNVEV (reference sequence). Trimming removed 6 bases from V and 9 bases from J, with 18 bases in between. The DNA of the CDR3 is TGTGCCAGCAGCCCGGTGGGGGGGCCCGGGCCCCAGCATTTT. It specifies CASSPVGGPGPQHF.

This clonotype was seen ten or more times. The junction departs from the called germline gene at one end, perhaps through a read error. The chain couples TRBV7-2 to TRBJ2-5; no firm D call. The V gene's germline CDR1 is SGHTA and CDR2 FQGNSA. The CDR3 is 14 amino acids. The DNA for the CDR3 is TGTGCCAGCAGTTTAGTGGGCAGCCAAGAGACCCAGTACTTC. Translating gives CASSLVGSQETQYF.